This TCR beta chain was observed in a study of blood T cells in healthy people across ages. Trimming left V 0 bases short and J 3 bases short, with 15 bases between. Germline V gives CDR1 GTSNPN, CDR2 SVGIG (reference sequence). This CDR3 region has 15 residues. The second PCR ran about 7 to 12 cycles with a sample-barcoded 5' primer and J-beta primers. TCRdb re-analysed the 5' RACE reads in MiXCR, keeping a single row per CDR3 protein. The sample lists about 1.5 million distinct CDR3 sequences; under 55% were seen once. The sequenced sample consisted of blood. The sequence derives from a woman in her late teens or twenties in good health. The chain carries TRBV30 and TRBJ2-7, with D possibly matching TRBD2 (5 bases). The CDR3 protein is CAWSVLGRLFYEQYF. CDR3 nucleotides: TGTGCCTGGAGTGTACTAGGGCGGTTATTCTACGAGCAGTACTTC.